The rows below give T cell receptor beta chains drawn from one sample of a study of graft-versus-host responses after intestinal transplantation. Measured with immunoSEQ multiplex PCR; TCRdb has only the in-frame clones, and not every one. The repertoire holds approximately 92,000 clones, with 80% to 95% as singletons. No antigen has been assigned to these receptors. The sequenced sample was unstimulated CD8+ T cells sorted from spleen or lymph node cells, obtained before intestinal transplant. The receptors derive from a human donor who received an intestinal transplant. Each CDR3 is given with its conserved first and last residue. The order of the fields is CDR3 protein, CDR3 DNA, V gene, clone size, D gene, J gene. The D gene is left open where the match is weak. A row's size may be missing; if present it is once, few, many or a size class.

CASSQDLARNSGNTIYF | TGCGCCAGCAGCCAAGATCTCGCCAGGAATTCTGGAAACACCATATATTTT | TRBV4-1 | . | . | TRBJ1-3
CASSVEGSSYNEQFF | TGTGCCAGCAGTGTAGAAGGGAGCTCCTACAATGAGCAGTTCTTC | TRBV2 | . | . | TRBJ2-1
CASSLGLGQGNQPQHF | TGTGCCAGCAGTTTAGGGTTGGGTCAGGGCAATCAGCCCCAGCATTTT | TRBV28 | . | . | TRBJ1-5
CASSLVWDGLREQYF | TGTGCCAGCAGCTTAGTTTGGGACGGACTTCGGGAGCAGTACTTC | TRBV7-3 | . | . | TRBJ2-7
CASSGDRDPWYGYTF | TGTGCCAGCAGCGGGGACAGAGATCCTTGGTATGGCTACACCTTC | TRBV5-4 | . | TRBD1 | TRBJ1-2
CAISESRGNDGYTF | TGTGCCATCAGTGAGAGCAGGGGTAATGATGGCTACACCTTC | TRBV10-3 | . | . | TRBJ1-2
CASSAAQGEETQYF | TGTGCCAGCAGTGCCGCACAGGGGGAAGAGACCCAGTACTTC | TRBV11-2 | . | TRBD1 | TRBJ2-5
CASSILGQTSFTPLHF | TGTGCCAGTAGTATTTTGGGACAGACGAGTTTCACACCCCTCCACTTT | TRBV19 | . | TRBD1 | TRBJ1-6
CASSFLGLAGGPGELFF | TGTGCCAGCAGCTTCCTGGGACTAGCGGGGGGGCCCGGGGAGCTGTTTTTT | TRBV11-2 | . | TRBD2 | TRBJ2-2
CASILQGGGYEQYF | TGTGCCAGCATCCTCCAGGGGGGGGGCTACGAGCAGTACTTC | TRBV25-1 | . | . | TRBJ2-7
CASSAQDRFATNEKLFF | TGTGCCAGCAGCGCCCAAGACAGGTTTGCAACTAATGAAAAACTGTTTTTT | TRBV7-9 | . | . | TRBJ1-4
CASSLGTSGPYEQYF | TGTGCCAGCAGCTTAGGGACTAGCGGACCCTACGAGCAGTACTTC | TRBV9 | . | TRBD2 | TRBJ2-7
CASSEARDGEYSSYEQYF | TGTGCCAGCAGTGAAGCGCGGGACGGAGAGTATAGCTCCTACGAGCAGTACTTC | TRBV6-1 | . | . | TRBJ2-7
CASSTPEGNGETQYF | TGTGCCAGCAGTACCCCCGAGGGGAATGGAGAGACCCAGTACTTC | TRBV7-6 | once | . | TRBJ2-5
CASSEGLQRSDNEQFF | TGTGCCAGCAGTGAAGGCCTACAGCGGAGCGACAATGAGCAGTTCTTC | TRBV2 | . | . | TRBJ2-1
CASGPGDPYEQYF | TGTGCCAGCGGGCCCGGGGACCCCTACGAGCAGTACTTC | TRBV27 | . | . | TRBJ2-7
CASSDDDSIVDNEQFF | TGTGCCAGCAGTGATGACGACTCCATAGTGGATAATGAGCAGTTCTTC | TRBV6-1 | . | . | TRBJ2-1
CASSQTDRPEYQETQYF | TGTGCCAGCAGCCAAACGGACAGGCCCGAGTACCAAGAGACCCAGTACTTC | TRBV14 | . | TRBD1 | TRBJ2-5
CASSVTRALQETQYF | TGTGCCAGCAGTGTAACCCGGGCCTTACAAGAGACCCAGTACTTC | TRBV6-1 | . | . | TRBJ2-5
CASSKVGLADTYEQYF | TGTGCCAGCAGCAAAGTCGGACTAGCGGACACCTACGAGCAGTACTTC | TRBV21-1 | . | . | TRBJ2-7
CASSQGLLSSYNEQFF | TGTGCCAGCAGCCAGGGTCTATTAAGCTCCTACAATGAGCAGTTCTTC | TRBV11-2 | medium-sized | . | TRBJ2-1
CASSLAGLTDTQYF | TGTGCCAGCAGCTTAGCGGGGCTCACAGATACGCAGTATTTT | TRBV7-6 | . | . | TRBJ2-3
CASSQEPGQPRYGYTF | TGCGCCAGCAGCCAAGAACCGGGACAGCCACGCTATGGCTACACCTTC | TRBV4-1 | . | TRBD1 | TRBJ1-2
CASSSPSRTSGGYEQYF | TGTGCCAGCAGCTCTCCCTCCCGGACTAGCGGAGGCTACGAGCAGTACTTC | TRBV7-9 | . | TRBD2 | TRBJ2-7
CASSEGGDEQYF | TGTGCCAGCAGCGAAGGGGGTGATGAGCAGTACTTC | TRBV5-6 | . | . | TRBJ2-7
CASSLMAAGHSTDTQYF | TGTGCCAGCAGCTTAATGGCAGCGGGGCATTCCACAGATACGCAGTATTTT | TRBV13 | . | TRBD2 | TRBJ2-3
CASSTNRVREQFF | TGTGCCAGCAGTACGAACAGGGTCCGTGAGCAGTTCTTC | TRBV27 | . | . | TRBJ2-1
CASKGRLAESSYEQYF | TGTGCCAGCAAAGGACGACTAGCGGAAAGCTCCTACGAGCAGTACTTC | TRBV2 | . | TRBD2 | TRBJ2-7
CASSLESQGPHYGYTF | TGTGCCAGCAGCTTAGAATCCCAGGGCCCCCACTATGGCTACACCTTC | TRBV13 | . | . | TRBJ1-2
CASSGLGTGGWSGSAHEQYF | TGTGCCAGCAGTGGCCTTGGGACAGGTGGTTGGAGTGGTTCAGCCCACGAGCAGTACTTC | TRBV6-1 | . | TRBD1 | TRBJ2-7
CASSLGQGAEKLFF | TGTGCCAGCAGTTTGGGACAGGGGGCTGAAAAACTGTTTTTT | TRBV27 | . | TRBD1 | TRBJ1-4
CASSFPSGRGMGYEQYF | TGTGCCAGCAGTTTTCCCTCGGGGAGGGGGATGGGCTACGAGCAGTACTTC | TRBV28 | . | . | TRBJ2-7
CASSPDRGPYSPLHF | TGTGCCAGCAGTCCGGACCGAGGGCCCTATTCACCCCTCCACTTT | TRBV28 | few | . | TRBJ1-6
CASSIVDLDNEQFF | TGTGCCAGTAGTATTGTGGATCTAGACAATGAGCAGTTCTTC | TRBV19 | . | . | TRBJ2-1
CASSLDGSSYNEQFF | TGTGCCAGTAGTCTAGACGGGAGCTCCTACAATGAGCAGTTCTTC | TRBV19 | . | . | TRBJ2-1
CASSLGSSYEQYF | TGTGCCAGCAGTCTAGGGTCCTCCTACGAGCAGTACTTC | TRBV2 | once | . | TRBJ2-7
CASSTGEQYF | TGTGCCAGCAGCACCGGCGAGCAGTACTTC | TRBV2 | . | . | TRBJ2-7
CASSYSRGTGEQYF | TGTGCCAGCAGTTACTCCCGAGGCACAGGGGAACAGTACTTC | TRBV6-5 | once | TRBD1 | TRBJ2-7
CASTTSDNGSYEQYF | TGTGCCAGCACAACTAGCGACAACGGCTCCTACGAGCAGTACTTC | TRBV2 | . | TRBD2 | TRBJ2-7
CASSEWGGYTF | TGTGCCAGCAGTGAATGGGGTGGCTACACCTTC | TRBV6-1 | . | . | TRBJ1-2
CASRLTGIDQPQHF | TGTGCCAGCAGGCTGACAGGGATTGACCAGCCCCAGCATTTT | TRBV2 | . | TRBD1 | TRBJ1-5
CATGTDGPYEQYF | TGTGCGACCGGCACTGACGGACCCTACGAGCAGTACTTC | TRBV10-3 | few | . | TRBJ2-7